These 7 T cell receptor beta chains were sequenced from one sample in a study of blood T cell repertoires in COVID-19. Produced via immunoSEQ multiplex PCR; TCRdb's table is partial and in-frame only. The sample consists of approximately 45,000 clones, approximately 80% of them appearing once. Source material: peripheral blood. Receptor source: a man at least 80 years old with acute or convalescent COVID-19.

V is TRBV5-5 and J is TRBJ1-1; D is possibly TRBD1 (6 bases). This CDR3 is built from 14 residues. Germline CDR1 reads SGHKS; CDR2 reads YYEKEE (reference sequence). V shed 4 bases and J shed 0 bases, with 10 bases lying between them. This CDR3 is CASSLDSLNTEAFF. In DNA, the CDR3 is TGTGCCAGCAGCCTGGACAGTCTGAACACTGAAGCTTTCTTT.

This clone was seen a single time. This chain links TRBV4-1 with TRBJ2-5; 12 nucleotides agree with TRBD2. This CDR3 spans 17 amino acids. CDR1 and CDR2 from the germline V gene are MGHRA and YSYEKL. V dropped 2 bases and J dropped 1; count of bases not matched to a gene: 5. The CDR3 DNA is TGCGCCAGCAGCCAACTTCCGACTAGCGGGGGCCAAGAGACCCAGTACTTC. Its translation: CASSQLPTSGGQETQYF.

V gene TRBV9 combines with J gene TRBJ2-2, with TRBD1 identical over 8 bases. Germline values: CDR1 SGDLS, CDR2 YYNGEE. The V gene end was trimmed by 1 base and the J gene end by 5 bases; junction bases not matched to a gene: 4. This CDR3 contains 15 residues. The CDR3 spells CASSVKQGATGELFF. The CDR3 region has the DNA TGTGCCAGCAGCGTAAAGCAGGGGGCGACCGGGGAGCTGTTTTTT. Together with reference TRBV9 and TRBJ2-2, the CDR3 gives the full variable domain: DSGVTQTPKHLITATGQRVTLRCSPRSGDLSVYWYQQSLDQGLQFLIQYYNGEERAKGNILERFSAQQFPDLHSELNLSSLELGDSALYFCASSVKQGATGELFFGEGSRLTVL.

The chain uses TRBV10-3 and TRBJ2-5, with TRBD1 as a possible D gene (5 bases). Germline CDR1 and CDR2: ENHRY and SYGVKD. This CDR3 spans 13 amino acids. Deletions cut 6 bases from V and 5 bases from J, with 13 bases between. CDR3 sequence: CAISQGKGETQYF. Written as DNA, the CDR3 is TGTGCCATCAGCCAGGGAAAAGGGGAGACCCAGTACTTC.

The chain has TRBV27 and TRBJ1-3, with D hard to call. The germline CDR1 and CDR2 sequences are MNHEY and SMNVEV (reference sequence). V was trimmed by 7 bases and J by 0 bases, leaving 16 bases between them. This CDR3 comprises 16 residues. CDR3 in amino acids: CASKRLTGDSGNTIYF. The CDR3 nucleotides read TGTGCCAGCAAACGGCTTACCGGAGACTCTGGAAACACCATATATTTT.

The rearrangement links TRBV19 to TRBJ2-4, with a weak D call TRBD1 (5 bases). CDR1 LNHDA and CDR2 SQIVND come from the germline V gene (reference sequence). The CDR3 is 15 amino acids. With 9 bases removed from V and 0 bases from J, the gap between germline ends came to 15 bases. The CDR3 loop reads CASKGVGVAKNIQYF. CDR3 nucleotide sequence: TGTGCCAGCAAAGGGGTAGGTGTAGCCAAAAACATTCAGTACTTC. Variable domain in full (rest from reference TRBV19 and TRBJ2-4): DGGITQSPKYLFRKEGQNVTLSCEQNLNHDAMYWYRQDPGQGLRLIYYSQIVNDFQKGDIAEGYSVSREKKESFPLTVTSAQKNPTAFYLCASKGVGVAKNIQYFGAGTRLSVL.

Many counts were recorded for this clone. The CDR3 reads CATSDASDSHSYF. CDR3 DNA: TGTGCCACCAGTGACGCCTCAGATAGCCACTCGTACTTC. The genes are TRBV24-1 and TRBJ2-7; D not resolved. This CDR3 is 13 amino acids long. V was clipped by 4 bases and J by 12 bases, with 18 bases between them. Germline V gives CDR1 KGHDR, CDR2 SFDVKD.